A selection of T cell receptor beta chains follows, all from one sample in a study of blood T cell repertoires in COVID-19. Clones were sequenced by immunoSEQ multiplex PCR, and TCRdb holds only the in-frame ones, with some missing. The table shows some 240,000 clones, with approximately 86% occurring only once. What was sequenced was peripheral blood. Receptor source: a man in his 60s who had recovered from COVID-19. The CDR3 runs from the conserved cysteine through the conserved F or W. Each record gives: V gene, clone size, CDR3 protein. Expanded clones get a size class; other rows say once, few or many, or leave the size out.

V: TRBV11-2; size: -; CDR3: CASSSRGGDTEAFF
V: TRBV3-1/TRBV3-2; size: -; CDR3: CASSQMGRDFGGYTF
V: TRBV12-3/TRBV12-4; size: -; CDR3: CASSSGVYGYTF
V: TRBV30; size: -; CDR3: CAWSVNRGRKLFF
V: TRBV9; size: -; CDR3: CASSPTGGLAKNIQYF
V: TRBV5-1; size: -; CDR3: CASSLRNYRTDTQYF
V: TRBV18; size: -; CDR3: CASSQTGTGDEKLFF
V: TRBV28; size: -; CDR3: CASSTPFRRGQRLISGELFF
V: TRBV7-2; size: -; CDR3: CASSFPTRSSYNSPLHF
V: TRBV27; size: -; CDR3: CASTPRGTGVREAFF
V: TRBV19; size: many; CDR3: CASRTGGLGNTEAFF
V: TRBV2; size: once; CDR3: CASSVGGTEAFF
V: TRBV21-1; size: -; CDR3: CASSPWRRGNTEAFF
V: TRBV11-2; size: few; CDR3: CASRLAGVNTGELFF
V: TRBV7-9; size: -; CDR3: CASSVRGQTNEKLFF
V: TRBV5-1; size: -; CDR3: CASSLGSGTFGNTIYF
V: TRBV4-1; size: -; CDR3: CASSQPGGGEQYF
V: TRBV20-1; size: -; CDR3: CSAGLAPEQFF
V: TRBV20-1; size: few; CDR3: CSGSVTYEQYF
V: TRBV6-1; size: -; CDR3: CASTEGGQFNQPQHF
V: TRBV5-8; size: once; CDR3: CASSGTGYSYNEQFF
V: TRBV6-6; size: -; CDR3: CASSSRGRGAKNIQYF
V: TRBV19; size: -; CDR3: CASKWDRANTEAFF
V: TRBV7-8; size: many; CDR3: CASSLGLGGYTF
V: TRBV18; size: -; CDR3: CASSPSRARDEQFF
V: TRBV2; size: -; CDR3: CASSEWLDREVTQYF
V: TRBV24-1; size: -; CDR3: CATAAGPDTQYF
V: TRBV4-2; size: -; CDR3: CASSQVRRDRAKEKLFF
V: TRBV12-5; size: -; CDR3: CASGLLQGALGGELFF
V: TRBV7-9; size: -; CDR3: CASSRDRVGRGYTF
V: TRBV5-8; size: -; CDR3: CASSQDRPEAFF
V: TRBV24-1; size: -; CDR3: CATSSGTSGYNEQFF
V: TRBV6-2/TRBV6-3; size: few; CDR3: CASSYSQGGRGNEQFF
V: TRBV12-5; size: once; CDR3: CASGLVIGQGAGYEQYF
V: TRBV9; size: -; CDR3: CASSTAPGHLNTEAFF
V: TRBV7-9; size: -; CDR3: CASSLSRTGTTEAFF
V: TRBV9; size: -; CDR3: CASSVGLARNTDTQYF
V: TRBV6-6; size: once; CDR3: CASSYGTSNSGNTQYF
V: TRBV3-1/TRBV3-2; size: -; CDR3: CASSHGQNYGYTF
V: TRBV11-2; size: -; CDR3: CASSRTDRHSSGNTIYF
V: TRBV5-1; size: -; CDR3: CASSLSSSGTYYGYTF
V: TRBV6-5; size: -; CDR3: CASTGFLGELFF
V: TRBV7-9; size: once; CDR3: CASSFNRGNGELFF
V: TRBV4-1; size: -; CDR3: CASSQDARGGSYEQYF
V: TRBV3-1/TRBV3-2; size: -; CDR3: CASSQFGDGYTF
V: TRBV10-3; size: -; CDR3: CAISETTRAEAFF
V: TRBV6-5; size: -; CDR3: CASNPTGPSNQPQHF